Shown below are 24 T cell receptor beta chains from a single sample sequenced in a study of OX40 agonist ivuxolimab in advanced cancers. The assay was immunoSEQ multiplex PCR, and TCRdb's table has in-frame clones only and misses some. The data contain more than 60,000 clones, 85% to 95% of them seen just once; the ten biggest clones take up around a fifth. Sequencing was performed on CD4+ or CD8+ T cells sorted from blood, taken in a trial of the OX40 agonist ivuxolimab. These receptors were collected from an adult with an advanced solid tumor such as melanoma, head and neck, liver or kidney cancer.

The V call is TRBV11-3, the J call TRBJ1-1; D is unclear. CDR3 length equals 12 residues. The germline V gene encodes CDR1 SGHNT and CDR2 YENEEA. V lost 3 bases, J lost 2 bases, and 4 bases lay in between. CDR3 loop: CASSFGNTEAFF. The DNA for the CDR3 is TGTGCCAGCAGCTTTGGAAACACTGAAGCTTTCTTT.

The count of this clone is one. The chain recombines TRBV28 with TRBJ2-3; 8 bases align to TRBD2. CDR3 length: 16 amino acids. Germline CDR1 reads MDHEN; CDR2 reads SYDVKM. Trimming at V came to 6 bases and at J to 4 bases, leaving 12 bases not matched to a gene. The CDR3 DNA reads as TGTGCCAGCAGCAGGATAGCGGGAACGTTATCAGATACGCAGTATTTT. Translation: CASSRIAGTLSDTQYF. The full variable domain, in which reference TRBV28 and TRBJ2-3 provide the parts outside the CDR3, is DVKVTQSSRYLVKRTGEKVFLECVQDMDHENMFWYRQDPGLGLRLIYFSYDVKMKEKGDIPEGYSVSREKKERFSLILESASTNQTSMYLCASSRIAGTLSDTQYFGPGTRLTVL.

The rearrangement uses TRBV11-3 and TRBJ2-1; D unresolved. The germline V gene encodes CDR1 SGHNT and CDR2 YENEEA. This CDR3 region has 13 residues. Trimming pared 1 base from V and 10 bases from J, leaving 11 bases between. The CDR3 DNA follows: TGTGCCAGCAGCTTAGTCTCGTTTGAGGAGCAGTTCTTC. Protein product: CASSLVSFEEQFF. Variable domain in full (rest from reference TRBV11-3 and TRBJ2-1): EAGVVQSPRYKIIEKKQPVAFWCNPISGHNTLYWYLQNLGQGPELLIRYENEEAVDDSQLPKDRFSAERLKGVDSTLKIQPAELGDSAVYLCASSLVSFEEQFFGPGTRLTVL.

CDR3 protein: CSVETAGGPTTNEKLFF. The CDR3 bases are TGCAGCGTTGAAACTGCCGGTGGACCTACAACTAATGAAAAACTGTTTTTT. J is TRBJ1-4 and V is TRBV29-1; no clear D gene. The CDR3 is made up of 17 amino acids. V was cut by 2 bases and J by 0 bases, with 16 bases left in between. Germline V gives CDR1 SQVTM, CDR2 ANQGSEA.

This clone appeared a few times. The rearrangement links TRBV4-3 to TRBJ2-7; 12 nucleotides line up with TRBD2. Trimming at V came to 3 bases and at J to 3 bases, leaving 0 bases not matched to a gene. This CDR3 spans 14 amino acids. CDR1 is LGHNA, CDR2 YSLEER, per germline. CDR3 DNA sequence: TGCGCCAGCAGCCAGACTAGCGGGAGCTACGAGCAGTACTTC. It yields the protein CASSQTSGSYEQYF.

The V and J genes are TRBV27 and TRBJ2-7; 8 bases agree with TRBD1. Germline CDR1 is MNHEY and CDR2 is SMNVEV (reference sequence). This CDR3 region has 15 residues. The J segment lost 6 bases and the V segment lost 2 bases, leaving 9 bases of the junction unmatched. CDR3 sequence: CASSLTSTGGLEQYF. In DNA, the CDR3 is TGTGCCAGCAGTTTAACGAGTACAGGGGGTCTCGAGCAGTACTTC.

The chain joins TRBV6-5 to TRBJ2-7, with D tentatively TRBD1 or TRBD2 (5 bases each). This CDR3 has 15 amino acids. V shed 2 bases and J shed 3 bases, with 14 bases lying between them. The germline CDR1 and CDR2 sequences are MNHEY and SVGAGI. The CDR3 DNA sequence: TGTGCCAGCAGTTACCCCGGGACGTTCGACTACGAGCAGTACTTC. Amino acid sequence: CASSYPGTFDYEQYF.

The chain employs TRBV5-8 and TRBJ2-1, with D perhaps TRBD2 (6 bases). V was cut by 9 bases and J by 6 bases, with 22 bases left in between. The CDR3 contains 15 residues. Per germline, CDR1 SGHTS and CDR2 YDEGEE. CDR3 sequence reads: CATKGRAGSGNEQFF. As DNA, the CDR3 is TGTGCCACCAAAGGGAGAGCGGGCTCGGGCAATGAGCAGTTCTTC.

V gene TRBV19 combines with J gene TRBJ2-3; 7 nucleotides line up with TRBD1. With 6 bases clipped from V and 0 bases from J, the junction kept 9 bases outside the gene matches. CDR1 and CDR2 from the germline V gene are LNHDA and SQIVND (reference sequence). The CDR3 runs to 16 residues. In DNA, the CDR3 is TGTGCCAGTAGCCCTCCCGGGACAGCCAGCACAGATACGCAGTATTTT. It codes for CASSPPGTASTDTQYF.

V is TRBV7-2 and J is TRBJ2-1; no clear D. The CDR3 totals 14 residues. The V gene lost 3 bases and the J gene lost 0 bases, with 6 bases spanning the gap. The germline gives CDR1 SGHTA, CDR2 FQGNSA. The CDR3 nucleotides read TGTGCCAGCAGCTTCCATAGCTCCTACAATGAGCAGTTCTTC. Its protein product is CASSFHSSYNEQFF.

Written as DNA, the CDR3 is TGTGCCAGCAGTTTGGGGGGCGATGAGCAGTTCTTC. It yields the protein CASSLGGDEQFF. The chain carries TRBV27 and TRBJ2-1; the D call may be TRBD1 or TRBD2 (6 bases each). Germline V gene lookup returns CDR1 MNHEY and CDR2 SMNVEV (reference sequence). The V end lost 3 bases, the J end lost 8 bases, and 8 bases lay between the germline ends. The CDR3 covers 12 residues.

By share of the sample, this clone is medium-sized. CDR3: CAWSLNRGASVVDEQFF. In DNA, the CDR3 is TGTGCCTGGAGTTTGAATCGCGGAGCGTCGGTTGTTGATGAGCAGTTCTTC. The V gene is TRBV30, the J gene TRBJ2-1; D is uncertain. V was trimmed by 2 bases and J by 8 bases, leaving 25 bases between them. CDR1 GTSNPN and CDR2 SVGIG come from the germline V gene (reference sequence). This CDR3 spans 17 amino acids.

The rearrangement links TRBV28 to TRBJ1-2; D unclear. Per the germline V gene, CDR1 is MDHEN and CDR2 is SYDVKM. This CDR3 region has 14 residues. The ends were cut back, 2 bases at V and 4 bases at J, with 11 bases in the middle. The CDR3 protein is CASSLPLRGYGYTF. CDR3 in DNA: TGTGCCAGCAGTTTACCCCTTCGGGGCTATGGCTACACCTTC.

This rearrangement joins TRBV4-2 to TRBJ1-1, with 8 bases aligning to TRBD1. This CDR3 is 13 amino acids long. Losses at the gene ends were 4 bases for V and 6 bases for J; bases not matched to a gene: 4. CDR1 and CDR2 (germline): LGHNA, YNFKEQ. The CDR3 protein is CASSPRRGPEAFF. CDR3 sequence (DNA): TGTGCCAGCAGCCCGCGCAGGGGGCCTGAAGCTTTCTTT.

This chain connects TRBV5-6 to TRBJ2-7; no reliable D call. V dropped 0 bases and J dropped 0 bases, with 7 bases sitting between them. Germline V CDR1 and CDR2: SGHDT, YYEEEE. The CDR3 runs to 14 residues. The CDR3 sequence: CASSLALISYEQYF. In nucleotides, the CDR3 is TGTGCCAGCAGCTTGGCTTTGATCTCCTACGAGCAGTACTTC.

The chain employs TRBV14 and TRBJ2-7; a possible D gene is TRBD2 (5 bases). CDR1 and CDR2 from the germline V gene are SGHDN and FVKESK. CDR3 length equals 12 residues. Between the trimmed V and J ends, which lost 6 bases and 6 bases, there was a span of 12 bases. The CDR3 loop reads CASSFPGVEQYF. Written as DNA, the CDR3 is TGTGCCAGCAGTTTCCCCGGGGTCGAGCAGTACTTC.

The CDR3 sequence: CATSRGPGGINEQYF. Written as DNA, the CDR3 is TGTGCCACCAGCAGAGGCCCGGGGGGCATCAACGAGCAGTACTTC. The chain has TRBV15 and TRBJ2-7; D is perhaps TRBD2 (7 bases). This CDR3 contains 15 residues. Trimming took 1 base from V and 5 from J, leaving 15 bases between them. Germline values: CDR1 LNHNV, CDR2 YYDKDF (reference sequence).

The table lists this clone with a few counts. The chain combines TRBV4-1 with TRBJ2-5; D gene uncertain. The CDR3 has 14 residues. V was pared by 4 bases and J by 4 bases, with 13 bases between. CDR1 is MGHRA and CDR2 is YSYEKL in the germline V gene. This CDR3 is CASSPEMVGETQYF. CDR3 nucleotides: TGCGCCAGCAGCCCGGAGATGGTGGGAGAGACCCAGTACTTC.

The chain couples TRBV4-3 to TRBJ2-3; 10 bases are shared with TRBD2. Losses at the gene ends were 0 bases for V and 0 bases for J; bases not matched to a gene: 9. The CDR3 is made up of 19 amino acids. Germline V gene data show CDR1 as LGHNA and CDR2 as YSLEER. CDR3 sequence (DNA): TGCGCCAGCAGCCAAGAGGAACTAGCGGGATTCCATAGCACAGATACGCAGTATTTT. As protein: CASSQEELAGFHSTDTQYF.

CDR3 in amino acids: CASSRGATNEKLFF. CDR3 DNA: TGCGCCAGCAGCCGGGGCGCAACTAATGAAAAACTGTTTTTT. The chain recombines TRBV4-3 with TRBJ1-4; tentatively, D is TRBD1 (5 bases). This CDR3 contains 14 residues. Germline-derived CDR1 and CDR2 are LGHNA and YSLEER. Trimming removed 4 bases at V and 0 bases at J, with 6 bases between.

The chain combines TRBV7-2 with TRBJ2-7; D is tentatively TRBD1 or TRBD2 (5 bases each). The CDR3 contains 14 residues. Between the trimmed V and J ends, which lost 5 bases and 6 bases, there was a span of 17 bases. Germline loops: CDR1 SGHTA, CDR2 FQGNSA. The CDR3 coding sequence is TGTGCCAGCAGCCTGGGGGTCACCTCTTCCGAGCAGTACTTC. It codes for CASSLGVTSSEQYF.

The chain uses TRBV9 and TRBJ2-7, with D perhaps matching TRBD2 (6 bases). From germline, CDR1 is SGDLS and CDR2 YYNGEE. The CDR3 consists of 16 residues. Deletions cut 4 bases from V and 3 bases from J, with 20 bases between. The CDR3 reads CASSPRPGLSVYEQYF. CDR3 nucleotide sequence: TGTGCCAGCAGCCCGCGCCCGGGACTTTCTGTCTACGAGCAGTACTTC.

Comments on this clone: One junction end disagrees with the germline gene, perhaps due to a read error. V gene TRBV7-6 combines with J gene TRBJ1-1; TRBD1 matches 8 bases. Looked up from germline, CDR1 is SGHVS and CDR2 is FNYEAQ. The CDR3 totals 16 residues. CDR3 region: CASSARPTGGNAEAFF. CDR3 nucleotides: TGTGCCAGCAGCGCCCGGCCCACAGGGGGGAACGCTGAAGCTTTCTTT.

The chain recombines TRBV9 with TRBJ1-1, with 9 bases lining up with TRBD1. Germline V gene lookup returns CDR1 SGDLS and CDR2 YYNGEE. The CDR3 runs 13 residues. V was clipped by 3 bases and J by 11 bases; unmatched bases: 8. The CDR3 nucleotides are TGTGCCAGCAGCGCCGGGACAGGGCGCTTGGCTTTCTTT. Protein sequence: CASSAGTGRLAFF.